The 5 T cell receptor beta chains below all came from one sample that was sequenced in a study of cytomegalovirus exposure and HLA in healthy donors. The study ran its PCR with 60 Vbeta and 13 Jbeta primers. Profiled with immunoSEQ multiplex PCR; TCRdb holds only in-frame clones, not every one. The table lists roughly 150,000 clones, approximately 86% of them singletons, with about 7.1% in the top ten. Sample: PBMCs. Every receptor here comes from a woman in her forties or fifties in good health and CMV-seropositive.

V gene TRBV7-2 combines with J gene TRBJ2-2, with 8 bases aligning to TRBD2. The CDR3 totals 16 residues. J lost 4 bases, V lost 6 bases, and 10 bases had no gene match. In germline, CDR1 is SGHTA, CDR2 FQGNSA. The CDR3 sequence is CASRVLRLASTGELFF. CDR3 DNA: TGTGCCAGCAGAGTTCTCCGACTAGCGTCCACCGGGGAGCTGTTTTTT.

This rearrangement joins TRBV20-1 to TRBJ2-2, with TRBD2 as a possible D gene (5 bases). With 5 bases removed from V and 7 bases from J, the gap between germline ends came to 8 bases. Germline CDR1 is DFQATT and CDR2 is SNEGSKA (reference sequence). This CDR3 has 11 residues. The CDR3 sequence: CSAWAGGELFF. For the CDR3, the DNA is TGCAGTGCTTGGGCGGGCGGGGAGCTGTTTTTT.

The chain links TRBV5-1 to TRBJ2-7; 8 bases fit TRBD1. Germline-derived CDR1 and CDR2 are SGHRS and YFSETQ. This CDR3 is built from 17 residues. Unmatched junction bases numbered 13, after V lost 2 bases and J lost 3 bases. The CDR3 here is CASSFRSGTGGIYEQYF. The CDR3 nucleotides read TGCGCCAGCAGCTTTCGCAGTGGGACAGGTGGAATCTACGAGCAGTACTTC.

V is TRBV30 and J is TRBJ1-1; no reliable D call. V lost 3 bases and J lost 7, with 12 bases in between. CDR1 and CDR2 from the germline V gene are GTSNPN and SVGIG (reference sequence). This CDR3 spans 12 amino acids. CDR3 nucleotide sequence: TGTGCCTGGAGCTACGGCGGCCTTGAAGCTTTCTTT. Encoded protein: CAWSYGGLEAFF.

With respect to this clone: Other nucleotide sequences in the sample specify the same CDR3. This rearrangement joins TRBV6-5 to TRBJ1-1; D call uncertain. Germline V gene lookup returns CDR1 MNHEY and CDR2 SVGAGI. V lost 2 bases and J 1 base, leaving 5 bases between the germline ends. CDR3 length equals 13 residues. DNA of the CDR3: TGTGCCAGCAGTTACGCGGGGAACACTGAAGCTTTCTTT. This codes for CASSYAGNTEAFF.